The next 15 T cell receptor beta chains were all read from a single sample in a study of shared clonotypes between healthy human individuals. Clones were sequenced by immunoSEQ multiplex PCR, and TCRdb holds only the in-frame ones, with some missing. The sample contains about 2.4 million clones, roughly 93% of which appear only once. The sequenced sample consisted of naive CD4+ T cells from PBMCs. Noted subset: CD45RA+ positively selected. Every receptor here comes from a man younger than 35 in good health. Some clones in this sample may be carry-over from other donors' samples.

This clone was detected once. This chain joins TRBV18 and TRBJ1-1, with D possibly TRBD1 on 5 matching bases. CDR1 is KGHSH, CDR2 LQKENI, per germline. The CDR3 is 16 amino acids. V dropped 1 base and J dropped 2 bases, with 14 bases sitting between them. The CDR3 sequence: CASSPLSSTANTEAFF. As DNA, the CDR3 is TGTGCCAGCTCACCACTTTCCTCGACAGCAAACACTGAAGCTTTCTTT.

The chain is built from TRBV4-3 and TRBJ2-7; a weak D match, TRBD1 (5 bases). This CDR3 spans 15 amino acids. In germline, CDR1 is LGHNA, CDR2 YSLEER. V lost 2 bases to trimming and J lost 2 bases, with 13 bases between them. Written as DNA, the CDR3 is TGCGCCAGCAGCCAATCCCCAGGGTTTACCTACGAGCAGTACTTC. Its translation: CASSQSPGFTYEQYF.

The genes are TRBV5-1 and TRBJ2-1; 11 nucleotides line up with TRBD2. CDR3 length: 13 residues. CDR1 and CDR2 (germline): SGHRS, YFSETQ. Unmatched junction bases numbered 5, after V lost 4 bases and J lost 11 bases. This CDR3 reads CASSATSGTKQFF. The CDR3 DNA reads TGCGCCAGCAGCGCGACTAGCGGGACGAAGCAGTTCTTC.

The J gene is TRBJ2-7, the V gene TRBV10-1, with a weak D call TRBD1 (6 bases). V was trimmed by 3 bases and J by 3 bases, leaving 12 bases between them. The CDR3 runs to 14 residues. In germline, CDR1 is WNHNN, CDR2 SYGVQD (reference sequence). As DNA, the CDR3 is TGCGCCAGCAGTGAAAGTGCAGGGGTCTACGAGCAGTACTTC. Residues: CASSESAGVYEQYF.

This clone came up once. V is TRBV2 and J is TRBJ2-1; 11 nucleotides match TRBD2. Trimming cost V 7 bases and J 8 bases; bases outside gene matches: 7. Germline V gene data show CDR1 as SNHLY and CDR2 as FYNNEI. The CDR3 contains 14 residues. The CDR3, as DNA: TGTGCCAGCACCCTACTAGCGGGAGTCGATGAGCAGTTCTTC. Its translation: CASTLLAGVDEQFF.

This clone was detected only once. The chain joins TRBV27 to TRBJ1-2, with 7 bases matching TRBD1. Germline-derived CDR1 and CDR2 are MNHEY and SMNVEV (reference sequence). This CDR3 has 16 amino acids. The trim removed 5 bases at V and 4 bases at J, leaving 13 bases unmatched. Written as DNA, the CDR3 is TGTGCCAGCAGTACAACCTACAGGGGTCGAGGCTATGGCTACACCTTC. Translating it yields CASSTTYRGRGYGYTF.

The genes are TRBV30 and TRBJ1-1; D is unclear. The V end lost 2 bases, the J end lost 6 bases, and 13 bases lay between the germline ends. Germline CDR1 GTSNPN, CDR2 SVGIG (reference sequence). The CDR3 is 13 amino acids. CDR3 sequence: CAWSPTFSPEAFF. The CDR3 bases are TGTGCCTGGAGTCCGACATTCTCCCCTGAAGCTTTCTTT.

This clone was seen only once. V and J are TRBV28 and TRBJ2-1, with D possibly TRBD2 on 5 matching bases. V shed 5 bases and J shed 8 bases, with 22 bases lying between them. This CDR3 has 16 residues. CDR1 and CDR2 from the germline V gene are MDHEN and SYDVKM. Here the CDR3 DNA reads TGTGCCAGCAGTCCCCCGAGGGCTGGATACGAGGATGAGCAGTTCTTC. Its translation is CASSPPRAGYEDEQFF.

The rearrangement uses TRBV29-1 and TRBJ2-3; no clear D gene. Germline CDR1 is SQVTM and CDR2 is ANQGSEA. This CDR3 is built from 14 residues. Trimming removed 2 bases at V and 0 bases at J, with 9 bases between. The CDR3 DNA sequence: TGCAGCGTTGAAACAGCCCTAAGCACAGATACGCAGTATTTT. Amino acid sequence: CSVETALSTDTQYF.

The chain employs TRBV29-1 and TRBJ2-6; the D gene could be TRBD1 or TRBD2 (5 bases each). Germline-derived CDR1 and CDR2 are SQVTM and ANQGSEA. This CDR3 has 15 amino acids. V shed 6 bases and J shed 2 bases, with 14 bases lying between them. The CDR3: CSVLPGRAGANVLTF. CDR3 DNA: TGCAGCGTGTTACCGGGGCGGGCTGGGGCCAACGTCCTGACTTTC.

The CDR3 protein is CASSLNPNYGYTF. The CDR3 coding sequence is TGTGCCAGCAGCTTGAACCCAAACTATGGCTACACCTTC. This chain links TRBV7-9 with TRBJ1-2, with D hard to call. Trimming left V 3 bases short and J 2 bases short, with 7 bases between. Germline V gene lookup returns CDR1 SEHNR and CDR2 FQNEAQ (reference sequence). The CDR3 has 13 amino acids.

This clone occurred once. Other DNA sequences within the sample encode an identical CDR3. This chain connects TRBV18 to TRBJ1-1; possibly TRBD1 for D (6 bases). Germline loops: CDR1 KGHSH, CDR2 LQKENI. V was clipped by 3 bases and J by 0 bases, with 8 bases between them. The length of the CDR3 is 14 residues. The chain's CDR3 is CASSPGQMNTEAFF. The CDR3 DNA sequence: TGTGCCAGCTCACCCGGACAGATGAACACTGAAGCTTTCTTT.

The chain joins TRBV30 to TRBJ2-4; D gene ambiguous. V lost 6 bases, J lost 4 bases, and 13 bases lay in between. This CDR3 has 13 residues. Germline V gene data show CDR1 as GTSNPN and CDR2 as SVGIG (reference sequence). The CDR3 nucleotides are TGTGCCTGCAGAGCTCGGCGTAAAAACATTCAGTACTTC. The encoded protein is CACRARRKNIQYF.

The chain's CDR3 is CASTRWGLSPETQYF. CDR3 sequence (DNA): TGTGCCAGCACCCGTTGGGGCCTCAGCCCAGAGACCCAGTACTTC. The chain uses TRBV28 and TRBJ2-5; D is possibly TRBD1 (5 bases). Trimming took 7 bases from V and 4 from J, leaving 19 bases between them. Germline lookup yields CDR1 MDHEN and CDR2 SYDVKM. The CDR3 is made up of 15 amino acids.

The chain employs TRBV5-8 and TRBJ2-2, with D possibly TRBD1 on 5 matching bases. V was pared by 8 bases and J by 6 bases, with 14 bases between. The CDR3 totals 13 residues. From germline, CDR1 is SGHTS and CDR2 YDEGEE. In DNA, the CDR3 is TGTGCCAGAAACCCAGGGTTGGCCGGGGAGCTGTTTTTT. Amino acids: CARNPGLAGELFF.